Listed here are 22 T cell receptor beta chains from one sample, sequenced in a study of cytomegalovirus exposure and HLA in healthy donors. The study ran its PCR with 60 Vbeta and 13 Jbeta primers. TCRdb's copy holds only in-frame clones and misses some; the assay was immunoSEQ multiplex PCR. Recorded for this sample: 80,000 to 95,000 clones. Sequencing used PBMCs. The receptors shown here come from a woman between 25 and 40 years old in good health and CMV-seronegative.

Turning to this clone: Other DNA sequences within the sample encode an identical CDR3. This chain joins TRBV7-2 and TRBJ1-6, with 7 bases that match TRBD1. The V and J ends lost 4 bases and 10 bases, in that order; junction bases with no gene match: 1. This CDR3 is 12 amino acids long. Germline CDR1 SGHTA, CDR2 FQGNSA. This chain's CDR3 is CASSSQGSPLHF. The CDR3 coding sequence is TGTGCCAGCAGCTCACAGGGGTCACCCCTCCACTTT.

This sequence joins TRBV5-1 and TRBJ1-1; the match to TRBD1 covers 8 bases. Germline values: CDR1 SGHRS, CDR2 YFSETQ. Trimming at V came to 5 bases and at J to 11 bases, leaving 8 bases not matched to a gene. This CDR3 comprises 12 residues. The CDR3 coding sequence is TGCGCCAGCAGATCGGACAGGGATAGGGCTTTCTTT. Encoded protein: CASRSDRDRAFF.

The gene calls are TRBV10-2 and TRBJ1-2, with D perhaps TRBD1 (6 bases). CDR3 length: 14 amino acids. The ends were cut back, 4 bases at V and 4 bases at J, with 13 bases in the middle. Per germline, CDR1 WSHSY and CDR2 SAAADI. CDR3 coding DNA: TGCGCCAGCAGTGTAGGGGGGGCTAGCTATGGCTACACCTTC. It codes for CASSVGGASYGYTF.

The CDR3 bases are TGTGCCAGCAGCGACCGACGGGACTATGGCTACACCTTC. Its translation is CASSDRRDYGYTF. The chain recombines TRBV5-4 with TRBJ1-2; no definite D call. V was clipped by 4 bases and J by 3 bases, with 10 bases between them. CDR3 length equals 13 residues. CDR1 is SGHNT and CDR2 is YYREEE in the germline V gene (reference sequence).

This sequence joins TRBV11-2 and TRBJ1-1; tentative D call: TRBD1 (5 bases). There are 15 residues in the CDR3. Trimming shortened V by 1 base and J by 4 bases, and 13 bases separated the two germline ends. Germline CDR1 reads SGHAT; CDR2 reads FQNNGV. The CDR3 region has the DNA TGTGCCAGCAGCTTAGTAAGGGGTAGCGGCACTGAAGCTTTCTTT. Its protein is CASSLVRGSGTEAFF.

V gene TRBV5-4 combines with J gene TRBJ2-3; 11 bases match TRBD2. The length of the CDR3 is 16 residues. The ends lost 4 bases at V and 6 bases at J; junction bases unmatched: 10. Per germline, CDR1 SGHNT and CDR2 YYREEE (reference sequence). CDR3 in amino acids: CASSPTTGTSGDTQYF. Written as DNA, the CDR3 is TGTGCCAGCAGCCCCACAACCGGGACTAGCGGTGATACGCAGTATTTT.

This chain uses TRBV7-2 with TRBJ1-3; D gene ambiguous. The V end lost 5 bases, the J end lost 4 bases, and 15 bases lay between the germline ends. The CDR3 sequence is 15 residues long. Germline CDR1 and CDR2: SGHTA and FQGNSA. In nucleotides, the CDR3 is TGTGCCAGCAGCCTGGAGGGAGGTTGGGGAAACACCATATATTTT. This encodes CASSLEGGWGNTIYF.

The rearrangement links TRBV2 to TRBJ2-7, with a weak D call TRBD2 (7 bases). The CDR3 runs to 12 residues. V lost 7 bases and J lost 3, with 10 bases in between. Germline V gene data show CDR1 as SNHLY and CDR2 as FYNNEI. CDR3: CASNREGYEQYF. As DNA, the CDR3 is TGTGCCAGCAACAGGGAGGGCTACGAGCAGTACTTC.

This chain uses TRBV5-5 with TRBJ2-4; 7 nucleotides agree with TRBD2. This CDR3 has 15 amino acids. In germline, CDR1 is SGHKS, CDR2 YYEKEE (reference sequence). V lost 4 bases, J lost 7 bases, and 11 bases stayed unmatched. The CDR3 region is CASSQHPGLNNIQYF. CDR3 nucleotides: TGTGCCAGCAGCCAACACCCGGGACTAAATAACATTCAGTACTTC.

The rearrangement joins TRBV29-1 to TRBJ2-1; 10 positions agree with TRBD1. Germline values: CDR1 SQVTM, CDR2 ANQGSEA. CDR3 length equals 15 residues. J was trimmed by 6 bases and V by 3 bases; bases with no gene match: 8. The CDR3 DNA is TGCAGCGTTGACCGCGGGACAGGGGTTCTCAATGAGCAGTTCTTC. Translating it yields CSVDRGTGVLNEQFF.

The chain combines TRBV6-5 with TRBJ1-1; 8 nucleotides align to TRBD1. The CDR3 spans 16 residues. Trimming at V came to 0 bases and at J to 1 base, leaving 4 bases not matched to a gene. Germline CDR1 MNHEY, CDR2 SVGAGI. The CDR3 sequence: CASSYSSGQGNTEAFF. The DNA for the CDR3 is TGTGCCAGCAGTTACTCGAGCGGACAGGGGAACACTGAAGCTTTCTTT.

CDR3: CAWSTNSMYEAFF. The CDR3 DNA follows: TGTGCCTGGAGCACCAACAGTATGTATGAAGCTTTCTTT. The V call is TRBV30, the J call TRBJ1-1; D uncertain. CDR3 length: 13 residues. From germline, CDR1 is GTSNPN and CDR2 SVGIG (reference sequence). V lost 3 bases and J 7 bases, leaving 15 bases between the germline ends.

This chain links TRBV6-1 with TRBJ2-1, with TRBD2 matching over 9 bases. The V and J ends lost 0 bases and 10 bases, in that order; junction bases with no gene match: 4. Germline-derived CDR1 and CDR2 are MNHNS and SASEGT. This CDR3 is built from 14 residues. The CDR3 reads CASSEAPSGREQFF. The CDR3 DNA is TGTGCCAGCAGTGAAGCGCCGAGCGGGAGGGAGCAGTTCTTC.

The chain has TRBV18 and TRBJ2-5, with 7 bases identical to TRBD2. This CDR3 is 13 amino acids long. Trimming cost V 2 bases and J 3 bases; bases outside gene matches: 0. Germline-derived CDR1 and CDR2 are KGHSH and LQKENI. CDR3 amino acids: CASSPGTKETQYF. The CDR3 DNA reads as TGTGCCAGCTCACCAGGGACTAAAGAGACCCAGTACTTC.

The V gene is TRBV5-6, the J gene TRBJ1-2, with 9 bases identical to TRBD1. This CDR3 has 15 amino acids. Germline loops: CDR1 SGHDT, CDR2 YYEEEE. V shed 0 bases, J shed 2 bases, and the junction held 2 bases outside the gene matches. CDR3 bases: TGTGCCAGCAGCTTGGGGGACAGGGAGAACTATGGCTACACCTTC. It codes for CASSLGDRENYGYTF.

The genes are TRBV28 and TRBJ1-2; TRBD1 matches at 8 bases. The V segment lost 4 bases and the J segment 6 bases; nucleotides outside the gene matches: 10. The germline gives CDR1 MDHEN, CDR2 SYDVKM. The CDR3 sequence is 15 residues long. The CDR3 protein is CASSSPGGARDGYTF. The CDR3 DNA reads as TGTGCCAGCAGTTCCCCAGGGGGCGCAAGGGATGGCTACACCTTC.

The V call is TRBV11-3, the J call TRBJ2-1; TRBD2 matches 15 bases. The junction had 6 bases not matched to a gene; V was cut back by 5 bases and J by 7 bases. Germline V gene lookup returns CDR1 SGHNT and CDR2 YENEEA. This CDR3 contains 16 residues. CDR3 in amino acids: CASSQGLAGGRNEQFF. For the CDR3, the DNA is TGTGCCAGCAGCCAAGGACTAGCGGGAGGGAGGAATGAGCAGTTCTTC.

The chain uses TRBV4-1 and TRBJ2-3; 16 bases line up with TRBD2. The CDR3 consists of 17 residues. Looked up from germline, CDR1 is MGHRA and CDR2 is YSYEKL. V lost 8 bases and J lost 3; bases outside the gene matches: 8. CDR3 coding DNA: TGCGCCAGCGGGCAGGGACTAGCGGGAGGGAGGACAGATACGCAGTATTTT. This translates into CASGQGLAGGRTDTQYF.

The chain has TRBV5-5 and TRBJ2-7, with D possibly matching TRBD1 (6 bases). This CDR3 is built from 13 residues. The V end lost 6 bases, the J end lost 7 bases, and 17 bases lay between the germline ends. Germline V gene data show CDR1 as SGHKS and CDR2 as YYEKEE (reference sequence). In nucleotides, the CDR3 is TGTGCCAGCAACTATCTCTTAGGGGGAGAGCAGTACTTC. Translation: CASNYLLGGEQYF.

The J gene is TRBJ2-1, the V gene TRBV7-8; 11 bases align to TRBD2. The junction had 14 bases not matched to a gene; V was cut back by 5 bases and J by 8 bases. In germline, CDR1 is SGHVS, CDR2 FQNEAQ. The CDR3 has 17 amino acids. The CDR3 DNA reads as TGTGCCAGCAGCGTCCATAGGGGACTAGCGGTAGGGGATGAGCAGTTCTTC. Protein sequence: CASSVHRGLAVGDEQFF.

The chain recombines TRBV7-8 with TRBJ2-2; a possible D gene is TRBD2 (5 bases). CDR3 size: 13 residues. Germline V CDR1 and CDR2: SGHVS, FQNEAQ. Trimming cost V 1 base and J 7 bases, with 7 bases left between them. CDR3 coding DNA: TGTGCCAGCAGCTTAGTGGAGGTCGGGGAGCTGTTTTTT. This translates into CASSLVEVGELFF.

The CDR3 loop is CASRPQGEVTEAFF. The CDR3 coding sequence is TGTGCCAGTAGGCCACAGGGGGAAGTCACTGAAGCTTTCTTT. The chain has TRBV19 and TRBJ1-1; 8 bases fit TRBD1. In germline, CDR1 is LNHDA, CDR2 SQIVND (reference sequence). Germline trimming cut 6 bases from V and 4 bases from J; bases unmatched to any gene: 7. The CDR3 has 14 residues.